Below, 11 T cell receptor beta chains from the same sample are listed, as sequenced in a study of shared clonotypes between healthy human individuals. Sequencing was performed with immunoSEQ multiplex PCR; in TCRdb, only in-frame clones are kept and a portion is missing. The sample has about 1 million clones; approximately 70% are singletons. Specimen: memory CD4+ T cells sorted from blood. Described subset: CD45RA-negative fraction. Receptor source: a man younger than 35 in good health.

The chain joins TRBV27 to TRBJ1-1; TRBD1 aligns across 7 bases. Trimming cost V 0 bases and J 0 bases; bases outside gene matches: 1. This CDR3 has 15 residues. Germline V gene sequence: CDR1 MNHEY, CDR2 SMNVEV (reference sequence). The CDR3 region is CASSLSGTVNTEAFF. The CDR3 DNA reads TGTGCCAGCAGTTTATCCGGGACAGTGAACACTGAAGCTTTCTTT.

The chain is built from TRBV5-4 and TRBJ2-5; 7 bases line up with TRBD1. There are 15 residues in the CDR3. Germline trimming cut 4 bases from V and 7 bases from J; bases unmatched to any gene: 13. Germline V gene sequence: CDR1 SGHNT, CDR2 YYREEE (reference sequence). CDR3 region: CASSVGQFQIGTQYF. As DNA, the CDR3 is TGTGCCAGCAGCGTGGGACAGTTCCAGATTGGGACCCAGTACTTC.

To note about this clone: Other DNA sequences in the same sample also yield this CDR3. The chain has TRBV19 and TRBJ2-6; D gene unclear. The germline CDR1 and CDR2 sequences are LNHDA and SQIVND (reference sequence). The CDR3 totals 13 residues. V lost 6 bases, J lost 0 bases, and 3 bases lay in between. Written as DNA, the CDR3 is TGTGCCAGTAGAATCTCTGGGGCCAACGTCCTGACTTTC. As protein: CASRISGANVLTF.

V gene TRBV16 combines with J gene TRBJ1-1, with a possible D match to TRBD1 (6 bases). Trimming stripped 2 bases from V and 1 base from J, with 14 bases between. This CDR3 comprises 16 residues. The germline gives CDR1 KGHSY, CDR2 FQNENV. CDR3 in amino acids: CASSQGWGRENTEAFF. The CDR3 region has the DNA TGTGCCAGCAGCCAAGGGTGGGGGCGAGAGAACACTGAAGCTTTCTTT. Variable domain in full (rest from reference TRBV16 and TRBJ1-1): GEEVAQTPKHLVRGEGQKAKLYCAPIKGHSYVFWYQQVLKNEFKFLISFQNENVFDETGMPKERFSAKCLPNSPCSLEIQATKLEDSAVYFCASSQGWGRENTEAFFGQGTRLTVV.

The CDR3 protein is CASSPPGQVIKQYF. The CDR3 bases are TGTGCCAGCTCACCACCGGGACAGGTAATCAAGCAGTACTTC. The chain is built from TRBV18 and TRBJ2-7; 8 nucleotides align to TRBD1. The CDR3 covers 14 residues. The V and J ends lost 0 bases and 8 bases, in that order; junction bases with no gene match: 6. Germline CDR1 is KGHSH and CDR2 is LQKENI.

This clone was counted between two and nine times. This chain uses TRBV7-8 with TRBJ2-7; D remains ambiguous. The CDR3 spans 15 residues. Deletions cut 3 bases from V and 0 bases from J, with 12 bases between. Per germline, CDR1 SGHVS and CDR2 FQNEAQ. This CDR3 reads CASSLGRGSSYEQYF. The CDR3 DNA follows: TGTGCCAGCAGCTTGGGCCGCGGTAGCTCCTACGAGCAGTACTTC.

This chain connects TRBV6-5 to TRBJ2-3, with 10 bases that match TRBD2. The CDR3 runs to 15 residues. The J segment lost 1 base and the V segment lost 2 bases, leaving 0 bases of the junction unmatched. The germline CDR1 and CDR2 sequences are MNHEY and SVGAGI. Written as DNA, the CDR3 is TGTGCCAGCAGTTACGGACTAGCGGGCACAGATACGCAGTATTTT. Its translation is CASSYGLAGTDTQYF.

The V call is TRBV12-5, the J call TRBJ2-1, with 13 nucleotides matching TRBD2. With V trimmed by 3 bases and J by 6 bases, 5 bases remained unmatched. From germline, CDR1 is LGHNT and CDR2 FRNRAP. The CDR3 has 16 amino acids. CDR3 nucleotide sequence: TGTGCTAGTGGTTTCGGAGGGACTAGCGGGACCAATGAGCAGTTCTTC. Encoded protein: CASGFGGTSGTNEQFF.

The gene calls are TRBV6-5 and TRBJ1-4, with D possibly TRBD1 on 5 matching bases. The germline gives CDR1 MNHEY, CDR2 SVGAGI. CDR3 size: 16 residues. Trimming took off 0 bases at V and 7 bases at J, with 15 bases between the two ends. DNA for the CDR3: TGTGCCAGCAGTTACTCTAGGGCTAGTGGGGGTGAAAAACTGTTTTTT. Amino acids: CASSYSRASGGEKLFF.

The V call is TRBV5-1, the J call TRBJ2-1; a possible D gene is TRBD2 (5 bases). CDR1 is SGHRS and CDR2 is YFSETQ in the germline V gene. CDR3 length: 15 residues. V dropped 4 bases and J dropped 4 bases, with 15 bases sitting between them. The CDR3 protein is CASSDGPEVYNEQFF. The CDR3 DNA is TGCGCCAGCAGCGACGGGCCGGAGGTTTACAATGAGCAGTTCTTC.

The CDR3 coding sequence is TGCGCCAGCAGTGAGACCCCGGCGGCCAAAAACATTCAGTACTTC. Its translation: CASSETPAAKNIQYF. The genes are TRBV10-2 and TRBJ2-4; D is unclear. The CDR3 spans 15 residues. V shed 2 bases and J shed 1 base, with 9 bases lying between them. Germline CDR1 reads WSHSY; CDR2 reads SAAADI.